The 3 T cell receptor beta chains presented below share a single source sample, sequenced in a study of T-cell reconstitution after alpha-beta-depleted transplantation in children (dated by TCRdb to the mid-2010s). The treatment or condition tag for this specimen amounts to: allogeneic hematopoietic cell transplantation with graft depleted of TCRalphabeta T cells and CD19 B cells. Receptor amplification or capture employed PCR. These reads were obtained on an Illumina HiSeq 2500. Molecular barcoding was employed in the preparation of TCR libraries, with unique molecular identifiers being used to normalize TCRbeta repertoire quantification. TCRdb reprocessed the public reads (quality trimming at Q25 with fastp, clone calling with MiXCR) and kept in-frame beta chains. Identical CDR3 protein sequences are pooled into one entry, listed with their most common genes and DNA. Within this sample are about 420,000 distinct CDR3 sequences, with 15% to 20% of them counted one time only. The ten largest clones represent 29% of the sample.

The material was PBMCs, mostly from graft donor cells, obtained 360 days after TCRalphabeta/CD19-depleted stem cell transplant. Receptor source: a boy younger than two who had a stem cell transplant for Wiskott-Aldrich syndrome, so the T cells may come from the graft donor.

J is TRBJ2-6 and V is TRBV6-1; D is perhaps TRBD2 (6 bases). CDR1 and CDR2 (germline): MNHNS, SASEGT. CDR3 size: 17 residues. V was cut by 8 bases and J by 4 bases, with 21 bases left in between. The CDR3 sequence: CASCRDSFLLGANVLTF. Written as DNA, the CDR3 is TGTGCCAGCTGTCGGGACTCCTTTCTCTTGGGGGCCAACGTCCTGACTTTC.

The chain employs TRBV7-2 and TRBJ2-2, with 9 nucleotides matching TRBD1. Trimming took 1 base from V and 3 from J; bases not matched to a gene: 3. CDR1 and CDR2 (germline): SGHTA, FQGNSA. The CDR3 is 16 amino acids. The chain's CDR3 is CASSLGTGDDTGELFF. CDR3 coding DNA: TGTGCCAGCAGCTTAGGGACAGGGGACGACACCGGGGAGCTGTTTTTT.

This clonotype was seen only a few times. The rearrangement links TRBV6-1 to TRBJ2-1; TRBD2 agrees at 9 bases. V shed 6 bases and J 2 bases; nucleotides not matched to a gene: 5. The CDR3 runs 15 residues. CDR1 is MNHNS, CDR2 SASEGT, per germline. This CDR3 is CASRLSGRTYNEQFF. The CDR3 DNA follows: TGTGCCAGCAGACTCAGCGGGAGGACCTACAATGAGCAGTTCTTC.